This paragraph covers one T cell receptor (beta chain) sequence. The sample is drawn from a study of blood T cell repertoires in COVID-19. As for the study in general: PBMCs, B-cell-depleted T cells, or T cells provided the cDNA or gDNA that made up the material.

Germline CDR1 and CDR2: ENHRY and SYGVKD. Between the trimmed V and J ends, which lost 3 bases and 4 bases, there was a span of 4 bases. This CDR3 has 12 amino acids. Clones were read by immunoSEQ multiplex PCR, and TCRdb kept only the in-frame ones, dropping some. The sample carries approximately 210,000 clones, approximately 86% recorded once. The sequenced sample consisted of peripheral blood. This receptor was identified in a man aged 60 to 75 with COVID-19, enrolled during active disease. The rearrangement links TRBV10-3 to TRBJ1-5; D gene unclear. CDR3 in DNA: TGTGCCATCAGTGATCTAAATCAGCCCCAGCATTTT. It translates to CAISDLNQPQHF.